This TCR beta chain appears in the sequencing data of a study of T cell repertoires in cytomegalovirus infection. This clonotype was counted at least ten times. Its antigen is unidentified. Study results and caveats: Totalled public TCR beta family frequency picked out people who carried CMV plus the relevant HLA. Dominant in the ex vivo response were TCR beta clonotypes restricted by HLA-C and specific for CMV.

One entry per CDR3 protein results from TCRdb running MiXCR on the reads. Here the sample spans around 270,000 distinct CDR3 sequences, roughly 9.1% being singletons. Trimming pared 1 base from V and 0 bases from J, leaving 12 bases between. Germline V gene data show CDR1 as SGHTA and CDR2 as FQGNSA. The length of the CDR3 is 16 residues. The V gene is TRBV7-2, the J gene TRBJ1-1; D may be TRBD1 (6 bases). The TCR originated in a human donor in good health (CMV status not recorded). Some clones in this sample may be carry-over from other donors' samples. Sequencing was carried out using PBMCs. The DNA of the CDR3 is TGTGCCAGCAGCTTAGGGGGGGGCAGATTGAACACTGAAGCTTTCTTT. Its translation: CASSLGGGRLNTEAFF.